The clone carrying this TCR beta chain is a singleton in its sample. Its antigen remains unidentified. PCR used 60 Vbeta primers and 13 Jbeta primers. Assay used: immunoSEQ multiplex PCR; TCRdb lists only in-frame clones, some missing. The sample has around 130,000 clones; about three quarters are singletons. The entry originates in a study of cytomegalovirus exposure and HLA in healthy donors. General observations from the study: TCR beta V segments were, for the most part, productive about 87% or about 30% of the time in an earlier analysis. What a later analysis reportedly showed was that an Asian-associated ancestry cluster had fewer N-insertions than the approximately 700-donor mean. Cytomegalovirus association was assigned to 150 to 200 TCR beta chains.

V shed 5 bases and J shed 6 bases, with 24 bases lying between them. CDR1 is SGDLS, CDR2 YYNGEE, per germline. This CDR3 is built from 16 residues. V is TRBV9 and J is TRBJ2-7; the D gene is possibly TRBD2 (6 bases). Sequenced input: PBMCs. This receptor was obtained from a human donor in good health. DNA for the CDR3: TGTGCCAGCAGTCGACCGGGAGATAAACAGAGGGGCGAGCAGTACTTC. It yields the protein CASSRPGDKQRGEQYF. Looking up the rest from reference TRBV9 and TRBJ2-7 gives the full variable domain: DSGVTQTPKHLITATGQRVTLRCSPRSGDLSVYWYQQSLDQGLQFLIQYYNGEERAKGNILERFSAQQFPDLHSELNLSSLELGDSALYFCASSRPGDKQRGEQYFGPGTRLTVT.